This T cell receptor beta chain appears in the sequencing data of a study of molecular identifiers for immune sequencing clone quantification. The wider study: Naive CD8 RNA (approximately 20,000 or 100,000 cells) was divided into five aliquots, with four sequenced. Overall study results and limits: Clonotypes surpassing 20 RNA copies contained over 99% of effector molecules, versus under 1% in naive cells. In a background of 950,000 to 1,000,000 naive cells, spiked Jurkat TCR RNA from one cell was reportedly detectable.

A CD8+CD4-CCR7+CD45RA+ phenotype served as the sorting definition for naive CD8 T cells. The sample holds many counts of this clonotype. What it binds is not known. TCRdb used MiXCR to reprocess the PCR reads, holding one entry per CDR3 protein. The repertoire has about 640,000 distinct CDR3 sequences, around 20% of them found once; the top ten carry roughly 0.83%. Sequenced input: naive CD8+ T cells from blood, with Jurkat cell RNA spiked in. Specified subset: FACS-sorted CD8+CD4-CCR7+CD45RA+ naive T cells. This clonotype originated in a human donor in good health. Some libraries in this study had Jurkat cell RNA spiked in.

The CDR3 DNA reads TGTGCCAGCAGCCAAGAGGGGAGCCAGGCAGATACGCAGTATTTT. This translates into CASSQEGSQADTQYF. This sequence joins TRBV3-1 and TRBJ2-3, with D maybe TRBD2 (5 bases). Germline lookup yields CDR1 LGHDT and CDR2 YNNKEL (reference sequence). The CDR3 loop spans 15 amino acids. The V gene lost 0 bases and the J gene lost 4 bases, with 11 bases spanning the gap.